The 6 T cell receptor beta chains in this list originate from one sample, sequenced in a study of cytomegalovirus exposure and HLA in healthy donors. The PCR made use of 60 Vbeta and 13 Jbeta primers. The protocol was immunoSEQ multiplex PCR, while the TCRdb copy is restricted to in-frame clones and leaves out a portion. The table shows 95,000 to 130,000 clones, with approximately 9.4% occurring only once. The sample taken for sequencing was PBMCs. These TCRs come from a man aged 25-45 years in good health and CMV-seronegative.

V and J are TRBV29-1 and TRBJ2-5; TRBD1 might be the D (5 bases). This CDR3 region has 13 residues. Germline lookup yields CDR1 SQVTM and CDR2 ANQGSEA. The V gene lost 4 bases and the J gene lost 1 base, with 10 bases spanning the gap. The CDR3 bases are TGCAGCGTTGTTGGGGCAGTCCAAGAGACCCAGTACTTC. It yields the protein CSVVGAVQETQYF.

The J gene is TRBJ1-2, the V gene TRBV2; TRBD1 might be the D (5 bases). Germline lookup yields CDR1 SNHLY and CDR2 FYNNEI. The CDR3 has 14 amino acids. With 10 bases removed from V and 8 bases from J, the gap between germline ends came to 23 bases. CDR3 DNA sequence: TGTGCCAATGAGCCGAAACGGGGGGTCCGCGGCTACACCTTC. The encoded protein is CANEPKRGVRGYTF.

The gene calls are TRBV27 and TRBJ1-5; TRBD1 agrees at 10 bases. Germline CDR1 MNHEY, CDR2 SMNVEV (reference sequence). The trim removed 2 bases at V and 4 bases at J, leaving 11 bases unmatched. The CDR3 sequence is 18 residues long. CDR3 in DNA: TGTGCCAGCAGTTTAGGTGTCGGGACAGGGGTGATGAATCAGCCCCAGCATTTT. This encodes CASSLGVGTGVMNQPQHF.

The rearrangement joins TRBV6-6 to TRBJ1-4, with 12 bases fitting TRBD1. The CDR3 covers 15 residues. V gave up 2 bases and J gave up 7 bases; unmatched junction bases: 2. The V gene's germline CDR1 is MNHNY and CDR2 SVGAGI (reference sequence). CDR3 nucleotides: TGTGCCAGCAGTTACCCGGGACAGGGGGCTGAAAAACTGTTTTTT. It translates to CASSYPGQGAEKLFF.

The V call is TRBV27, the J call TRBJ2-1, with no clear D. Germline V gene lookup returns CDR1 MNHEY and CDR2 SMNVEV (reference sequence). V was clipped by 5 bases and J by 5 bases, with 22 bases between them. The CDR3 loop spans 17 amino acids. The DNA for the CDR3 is TGTGCCAGCAGTCCTCGGGTCTGGAGCGCATCAGACAATGAGCAGTTCTTC. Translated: CASSPRVWSASDNEQFF.

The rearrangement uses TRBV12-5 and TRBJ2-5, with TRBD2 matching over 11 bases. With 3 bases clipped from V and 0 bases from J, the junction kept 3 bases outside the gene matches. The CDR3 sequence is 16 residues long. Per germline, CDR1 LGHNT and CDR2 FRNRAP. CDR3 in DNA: TGTGCTAGTGGTTTAAGACTAGCGGGGTACCAAGAGACCCAGTACTTC. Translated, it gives CASGLRLAGYQETQYF.